These T cell receptor beta chains were read from a single sample in a study of blood T cell repertoires in COVID-19. TCRdb's copy holds only in-frame clones and misses some; the assay was immunoSEQ multiplex PCR. The sample consists of 150,000 to 200,000 clones, 76% of them appearing once. Material: peripheral blood. The receptors come from a woman in her 50s with active or convalescent COVID-19. The CDR3 runs from the conserved cysteine through the conserved F or W. Each record gives: D gene, V gene, J gene, clone size, CDR3 DNA, CDR3 protein. A D gene is named only where the DNA matches it firmly. Clone size is shown for a subset of rows, as once, few, many or a class of expanded clone.

d_call: NA
v_call: TRBV19
j_call: TRBJ1-1
clone_size: NA
cdr3_nt: TGTGCCAGTAAGCCCCGCGGGAACACTGAAGCTTTCTTT
cdr3_aa: CASKPRGNTEAFF

d_call: NA
v_call: TRBV19
j_call: TRBJ1-2
clone_size: NA
cdr3_nt: TGTGCCAGTAGTATCGGCGGGATTAACTATGGCTACACCTTC
cdr3_aa: CASSIGGINYGYTF

d_call: TRBD2
v_call: TRBV4-2
j_call: TRBJ2-2
clone_size: few
cdr3_nt: TGTGCCAGCAGACTAGCGGGGGGCAACACCGGGGAGCTGTTTTTT
cdr3_aa: CASRLAGGNTGELFF

d_call: NA
v_call: TRBV9
j_call: TRBJ2-5
clone_size: once
cdr3_nt: TGTGCCAGCAGCGTAGTAGGGGCCGGAGAGACCCAGTACTTC
cdr3_aa: CASSVVGAGETQYF

d_call: TRBD1
v_call: TRBV28
j_call: TRBJ1-1
clone_size: NA
cdr3_nt: TGTGCCAGCAGTCCCCGCACGGACAGGGCGGAAGCTTTCTTT
cdr3_aa: CASSPRTDRAEAFF

d_call: TRBD2
v_call: TRBV11-2
j_call: TRBJ2-7
clone_size: many
cdr3_nt: TGTGCCAGCAGCTATCGGGGGGGGTCCTACGAGCAGTACTTC
cdr3_aa: CASSYRGGSYEQYF

d_call: NA
v_call: TRBV2
j_call: TRBJ2-5
clone_size: few
cdr3_nt: TGTGCCAGCCTAATCCAGAGCGCGCAAGAGACCCAGTACTTC
cdr3_aa: CASLIQSAQETQYF

d_call: NA
v_call: TRBV18
j_call: TRBJ2-7
clone_size: NA
cdr3_nt: TGTGCCAGCTCACCACAGGCAGGGTACGAGCAGTACTTC
cdr3_aa: CASSPQAGYEQYF

d_call: NA
v_call: TRBV5-1
j_call: TRBJ2-7
clone_size: few
cdr3_nt: TGCGCCAGCAGTGTATCGGGGGGCGATTTCTACGAGCAGTACTTC
cdr3_aa: CASSVSGGDFYEQYF

d_call: TRBD1
v_call: TRBV19
j_call: TRBJ1-1
clone_size: NA
cdr3_nt: TGTGCCAGTAGCCAATCTTCGGACAGGGCAGGTAGCACTGAAGCTTTCTTT
cdr3_aa: CASSQSSDRAGSTEAFF

d_call: NA
v_call: TRBV29-1
j_call: TRBJ1-1
clone_size: once
cdr3_nt: TGCAGCGTTGAACAGAACACTGAAGCTTTCTTT
cdr3_aa: CSVEQNTEAFF

d_call: TRBD1
v_call: TRBV7-2
j_call: TRBJ1-4
clone_size: NA
cdr3_nt: TGTGCCAGCAGCTTAGTTGGGACAGGGAAAGAAAAACTGTTTTTT
cdr3_aa: CASSLVGTGKEKLFF

d_call: TRBD1
v_call: TRBV27
j_call: TRBJ2-5
clone_size: NA
cdr3_nt: TGTGCCAGCAGTTTACCGACAGGGGGCGAAGAGACCCAGTACTTC
cdr3_aa: CASSLPTGGEETQYF

d_call: NA
v_call: TRBV7-9
j_call: TRBJ2-2
clone_size: NA
cdr3_nt: TGTGCCAGCAGCCCTACTCATACCGGGGAGCTGTTTTTT
cdr3_aa: CASSPTHTGELFF

d_call: NA
v_call: TRBV5-1
j_call: TRBJ2-2
clone_size: NA
cdr3_nt: TGCGCCAGCAGCAGGGAGTCAAGTGGCACCGGGGAGCTGTTTTTT
cdr3_aa: CASSRESSGTGELFF

d_call: TRBD2
v_call: TRBV29-1
j_call: TRBJ2-2
clone_size: few
cdr3_nt: TGCAGCGTTGGCGGGGGGAACACCGGGGAGCTGTTTTTT
cdr3_aa: CSVGGGNTGELFF

d_call: NA
v_call: TRBV6-1
j_call: TRBJ1-5
clone_size: NA
cdr3_nt: TGTGCCAGCAGTGATCGAGGCAGGGCTGGCCAGCCCCAGCATTTT
cdr3_aa: CASSDRGRAGQPQHF

d_call: NA
v_call: TRBV29-1
j_call: TRBJ2-1
clone_size: NA
cdr3_nt: TGCAGCGCCGGGCTTTTGCAGGGGCCCTTTACTAGCGCCAATGAGCAGTTCTTC
cdr3_aa: CSAGLLQGPFTSANEQFF

d_call: NA
v_call: TRBV19
j_call: TRBJ2-2
clone_size: NA
cdr3_nt: TGTGCCAGTAGTGGAATTGTCGGGGGGCTGAACACCGGGGAGCTGTTTTTT
cdr3_aa: CASSGIVGGLNTGELFF

d_call: TRBD2
v_call: TRBV7-9
j_call: TRBJ2-7
clone_size: NA
cdr3_nt: TGTGCCAGCAGCTTAGGGGGGCGGGAGGCCGTCTACGAGCAGTACTTC
cdr3_aa: CASSLGGREAVYEQYF

d_call: TRBD2
v_call: TRBV25-1
j_call: TRBJ2-5
clone_size: NA
cdr3_nt: TGTGCCAGCAGTGACCCCAGTCGCCGGGACGCGGGGGGAGAGACCCAGTACTTC
cdr3_aa: CASSDPSRRDAGGETQYF

d_call: TRBD1
v_call: TRBV7-9
j_call: TRBJ1-3
clone_size: NA
cdr3_nt: TGTGCCCGGGGACAGGGCTCTGGAAACACCATATATTTT
cdr3_aa: CARGQGSGNTIYF

d_call: NA
v_call: TRBV5-8
j_call: TRBJ1-4
clone_size: NA
cdr3_nt: TGTGCCAGCAGCTTGATTCCAGGGGCTGAAAAACTGTTTTTT
cdr3_aa: CASSLIPGAEKLFF

d_call: TRBD1
v_call: TRBV19
j_call: TRBJ2-2
clone_size: NA
cdr3_nt: TGTGCCAGTAGTATCACAGGGGACGGGGAGCTGTTTTTT
cdr3_aa: CASSITGDGELFF

d_call: TRBD1
v_call: TRBV7-3
j_call: TRBJ1-6
clone_size: NA
cdr3_nt: TGTGCCAGCAGACCGACAGGGGGCTCTAATTCACCCCTCCACTTT
cdr3_aa: CASRPTGGSNSPLHF

d_call: TRBD2
v_call: TRBV11-1
j_call: TRBJ2-2
clone_size: NA
cdr3_nt: TGTGCCAGCAGCTCTACTAGCGGGGGGGCCGGCGGGGAGCTGTTTTTT
cdr3_aa: CASSSTSGGAGGELFF

d_call: TRBD1
v_call: TRBV25-1
j_call: TRBJ1-1
clone_size: NA
cdr3_nt: TGTGCCAGCAGTGCCACCGGGACAGGGGGCGCATACACTGAAGCTTTCTTT
cdr3_aa: CASSATGTGGAYTEAFF

d_call: NA
v_call: TRBV21-1
j_call: TRBJ1-1
clone_size: NA
cdr3_nt: TGTGCCAGCAGCAAGACCCATCCGGGACAGGGGAAGAGCACTGAAGCTTTCTTT
cdr3_aa: CASSKTHPGQGKSTEAFF

d_call: TRBD2
v_call: TRBV4-1
j_call: TRBJ2-2
clone_size: NA
cdr3_nt: TGCGCCAGCAGCCAAGATCTAGCGGGAGGTTACACCGGGGAGCTGTTTTTT
cdr3_aa: CASSQDLAGGYTGELFF

d_call: TRBD1
v_call: TRBV20-1
j_call: TRBJ1-2
clone_size: NA
cdr3_nt: TGCAGTGCTAGTTCCGAACATGACAGGGGGAATGGCTACACCTTC
cdr3_aa: CSASSEHDRGNGYTF

d_call: NA
v_call: TRBV6-5
j_call: TRBJ2-6
clone_size: NA
cdr3_nt: TGTGCCAGCAGTTACTTCGATCCGGTGGCCAACGTCCTGACTTTC
cdr3_aa: CASSYFDPVANVLTF

d_call: NA
v_call: TRBV27
j_call: TRBJ2-7
clone_size: few
cdr3_nt: TGTGCCACCTACCTGTGGACCGGACAGAGAGCCGAGCAGTACTTC
cdr3_aa: CATYLWTGQRAEQYF

d_call: NA
v_call: TRBV5-1
j_call: TRBJ2-1
clone_size: NA
cdr3_nt: TGCGCCAGCAGCTTAGCTAGCCCCAATGAGCAGTTCTTC
cdr3_aa: CASSLASPNEQFF

d_call: NA
v_call: TRBV7-2
j_call: TRBJ2-7
clone_size: NA
cdr3_nt: TGTGCCAGCAGCCCTGGGCGGGATACCGGGCAGTACTTC
cdr3_aa: CASSPGRDTGQYF

d_call: TRBD1
v_call: TRBV5-5
j_call: TRBJ1-1
clone_size: NA
cdr3_nt: TGTGCCAGCAGCCGACAGGGGGTGAACACTGAAGCTTTCTTT
cdr3_aa: CASSRQGVNTEAFF

d_call: TRBD2
v_call: TRBV5-1
j_call: TRBJ2-2
clone_size: NA
cdr3_nt: TGCGCCAGCAGCTTGGAATTAGCGGGAGGTTTGGCCGGGGAGCTGTTTTTT
cdr3_aa: CASSLELAGGLAGELFF

d_call: NA
v_call: TRBV18
j_call: TRBJ2-1
clone_size: few
cdr3_nt: TGTGCCAGCTCACCGCGAGGGAACGGTTACAATGAGCAGTTCTTC
cdr3_aa: CASSPRGNGYNEQFF

d_call: NA
v_call: TRBV5-1
j_call: TRBJ1-2
clone_size: NA
cdr3_nt: TGCGCCAGCAGCCCTACGTCCTCGTCCTACAACTATGGCTACACCTTC
cdr3_aa: CASSPTSSSYNYGYTF

d_call: TRBD1
v_call: TRBV5-1
j_call: TRBJ1-6
clone_size: NA
cdr3_nt: TGCGCCAGCAGCTCGGAGGCAGGGGGCGTAGGATCACCCCTCCACTTT
cdr3_aa: CASSSEAGGVGSPLHF

d_call: TRBD1
v_call: TRBV7-2
j_call: TRBJ2-2
clone_size: NA
cdr3_nt: TGTGCCAGCAGCTTATTTCCAGGGGGGAACACCGGGGAGCTGTTTTTT
cdr3_aa: CASSLFPGGNTGELFF

d_call: TRBD1
v_call: TRBV7-2
j_call: TRBJ1-1
clone_size: few
cdr3_nt: TGTGCCAGCAGACCTGGGACAGCGAACACTGAAGCTTTCTTT
cdr3_aa: CASRPGTANTEAFF

d_call: TRBD1
v_call: TRBV5-1
j_call: TRBJ1-2
clone_size: once
cdr3_nt: TGCGCCAGCAGCTTCGGTCCCGGACAGGGTAACTATGGCTACACCTTC
cdr3_aa: CASSFGPGQGNYGYTF

d_call: NA
v_call: TRBV18
j_call: TRBJ2-3
clone_size: NA
cdr3_nt: TGTGCCAGCTCTCCCCGACGGGGGACCACAGATACGCAGTATTTT
cdr3_aa: CASSPRRGTTDTQYF

d_call: NA
v_call: TRBV11-3
j_call: TRBJ2-7
clone_size: NA
cdr3_nt: TGTGCCAGCAGCTTAGGCGGGAACTCCTACGAGCAGTACTTC
cdr3_aa: CASSLGGNSYEQYF

d_call: NA
v_call: TRBV19
j_call: TRBJ1-1
clone_size: many
cdr3_nt: TGTGCCAGTAGTCCTCAGGGGTTCATGAACACTGAAGCTTTCTTT
cdr3_aa: CASSPQGFMNTEAFF

d_call: TRBD1
v_call: TRBV5-1
j_call: TRBJ2-7
clone_size: NA
cdr3_nt: TGCGCCAGCAGCTTGTATATCAGTTTAAAGACAGGGAACTCCTACGAGCAGTACTTC
cdr3_aa: CASSLYISLKTGNSYEQYF

d_call: NA
v_call: TRBV30
j_call: TRBJ1-1
clone_size: NA
cdr3_nt: TGTGCCTGGAGAACTTCGGTAAGGAACACTGAAGCTTTCTTT
cdr3_aa: CAWRTSVRNTEAFF

d_call: TRBD2
v_call: TRBV3-1/TRBV3-2
j_call: TRBJ2-7
clone_size: NA
cdr3_nt: TGTGCCAGCAGTCTCAGAAGCCGGCTAGCGGGAGGCCCGAGCTCCTACGAGCAGTACTTC
cdr3_aa: CASSLRSRLAGGPSSYEQYF

d_call: TRBD1
v_call: TRBV18
j_call: TRBJ1-3
clone_size: NA
cdr3_nt: TGTGCCAGCTCACCCGACAGGGGATCTGGAAACACCATATATTTT
cdr3_aa: CASSPDRGSGNTIYF

d_call: NA
v_call: TRBV6-5
j_call: TRBJ2-5
clone_size: NA
cdr3_nt: TGTGCCAGCAGTTCCCGGCGGGGGCGGGGAAGGGAGACCCAGTACTTC
cdr3_aa: CASSSRRGRGRETQYF

d_call: NA
v_call: TRBV10-3
j_call: TRBJ1-2
clone_size: many
cdr3_nt: TGTGCCATCAAAGACAGTGTGGGATATGGCTACACCTTC
cdr3_aa: CAIKDSVGYGYTF

d_call: NA
v_call: TRBV7-2
j_call: TRBJ1-1
clone_size: few
cdr3_nt: TGTGCCAGCAGCTTCGCCAGAAACACTGAAGCTTTCTTT
cdr3_aa: CASSFARNTEAFF

d_call: NA
v_call: TRBV6-5
j_call: TRBJ1-1
clone_size: NA
cdr3_nt: TGTGCCAGCAGGCGGACAAGGAACAGTGAAGCTTTCTTT
cdr3_aa: CASRRTRNSEAFF

d_call: TRBD2
v_call: TRBV9
j_call: TRBJ2-3
clone_size: NA
cdr3_nt: TGTGCCAGCAGCCTTAGCGGGGTCACAGATACGCAGTATTTT
cdr3_aa: CASSLSGVTDTQYF